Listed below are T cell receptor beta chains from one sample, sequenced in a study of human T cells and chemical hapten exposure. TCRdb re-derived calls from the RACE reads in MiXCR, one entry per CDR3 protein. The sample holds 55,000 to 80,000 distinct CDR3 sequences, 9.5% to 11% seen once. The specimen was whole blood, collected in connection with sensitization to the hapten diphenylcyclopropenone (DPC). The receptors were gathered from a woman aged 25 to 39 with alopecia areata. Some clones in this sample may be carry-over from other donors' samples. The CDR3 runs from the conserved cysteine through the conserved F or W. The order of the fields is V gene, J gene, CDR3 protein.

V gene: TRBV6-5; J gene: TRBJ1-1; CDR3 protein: CASSYSPGRGQTEAFF
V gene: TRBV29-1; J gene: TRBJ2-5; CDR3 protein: CSVTGLETQYF
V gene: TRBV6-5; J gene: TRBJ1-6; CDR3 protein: CASKTDGSSYNSPLHF
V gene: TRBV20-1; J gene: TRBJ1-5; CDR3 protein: CSATTGGGRVQPQHF
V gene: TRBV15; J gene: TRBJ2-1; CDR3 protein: CATSRKSGGQFF
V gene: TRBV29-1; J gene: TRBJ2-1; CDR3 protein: CSATGQYNEQFF
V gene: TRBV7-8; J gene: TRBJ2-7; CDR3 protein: CASSSNRGSSYEQYF
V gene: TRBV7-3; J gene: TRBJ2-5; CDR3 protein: CASSLTGAGRETQYF
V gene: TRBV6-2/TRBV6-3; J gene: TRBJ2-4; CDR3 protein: CASSQTSGRALIAKNIQYF
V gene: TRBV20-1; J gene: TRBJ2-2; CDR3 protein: CSARDMGAYTGELFF
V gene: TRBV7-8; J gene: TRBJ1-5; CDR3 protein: CASSLWRGNQPQHF
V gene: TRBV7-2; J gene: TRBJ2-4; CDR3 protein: CASSLVPGLAKNIQYF
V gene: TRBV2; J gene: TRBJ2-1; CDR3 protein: CASSDNEQFF
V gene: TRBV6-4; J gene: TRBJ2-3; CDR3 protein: CASSDSTSGLQYF